A selection of T cell receptor beta chains follows, all from one sample in a study of cytomegalovirus exposure and HLA in healthy donors. The assay was immunoSEQ multiplex PCR, and TCRdb's table has in-frame clones only and misses some. Here the sample spans fewer than 200,000 clones, 68% being singletons. The sequencing sample was made of PBMCs. These receptors all stem from a man aged 45-65 years in good health and CMV-seronegative. CDR3s include the opening cysteine and the closing phenylalanine or tryptophan. D genes are given only for firm matches. Size is stated for part of the rows, as once, few or many counts, or as a class when the clone is expanded.

few	TRBV2	TRBD2	TRBJ2-2	CASQTSSELFF	TGTGCCAGCCAGACTAGCTCGGAGCTGTTTTTT
-	TRBV21-1	-	TRBJ2-7	CASSKAGAYRVHEQYF	TGTGCCAGCAGCAAAGCGGGGGCCTACAGGGTCCACGAGCAGTACTTC
few	TRBV5-6	-	TRBJ1-1	CASTIGGGTEAFF	TGTGCCAGCACCATAGGGGGGGGGACTGAAGCTTTCTTT
few	TRBV9	TRBD2	TRBJ2-5	CASSVGGLAGKQETQYF	TGTGCCAGCAGCGTAGGTGGACTAGCGGGGAAACAAGAGACCCAGTACTTC
-	TRBV6-6	-	TRBJ1-5	CASSYSRRGYQPQHF	TGTGCCAGCAGTTACTCGCGCAGGGGCTATCAGCCCCAGCATTTT
-	TRBV11-2	-	TRBJ2-5	CASSLDRETQYF	TGTGCCAGCAGCTTAGATCGAGAGACCCAGTACTTC
-	TRBV7-9	TRBD2	TRBJ2-3	CASSGLAGLGDTQYF	TGTGCCAGCAGCGGACTAGCGGGACTCGGAGATACGCAGTATTTT
-	TRBV5-1	-	TRBJ1-1	CASSLTVQGNTEAFF	TGCGCCAGCAGCTTGACGGTACAGGGGAACACTGAAGCTTTCTTT
-	TRBV5-4	-	TRBJ1-1	CASSIDRANTEAFF	TGTGCCAGCAGCATAGACAGAGCAAACACTGAAGCTTTCTTT
-	TRBV18	-	TRBJ1-2	CASSPMGGRSSGYGYTF	TGTGCCAGCTCACCAATGGGAGGCAGATCTTCGGGGTATGGCTACACCTTC
-	TRBV7-9	TRBD1	TRBJ1-1	CASSLGGGVNTEAFF	TGTGCCAGCAGCTTAGGAGGGGGCGTCAACACTGAAGCTTTCTTT
-	TRBV28	TRBD1	TRBJ1-1	CASSHRDRSSRNTEAFF	TGTGCCAGCAGCCACCGGGACAGATCATCTAGGAACACTGAAGCTTTCTTT
-	TRBV19	TRBD1	TRBJ2-7	CASSIQGAAYEQYF	TGTGCCAGTAGTATCCAGGGGGCAGCCTACGAGCAGTACTTC
few	TRBV7-5	-	TRBJ2-7	CVRRPPPSGSSYEQYF	TGTGTCAGAAGACCTCCTCCTAGCGGCAGCTCCTACGAGCAGTACTTC
-	TRBV7-2	TRBD1	TRBJ1-2	CASSFVGQGALYGYTF	TGTGCCAGCAGCTTTGTTGGACAGGGAGCTCTCTATGGCTACACCTTC
once	TRBV7-2	TRBD1	TRBJ2-5	CATGQGKETQYF	TGTGCCACTGGACAGGGGAAAGAGACCCAGTACTTC
-	TRBV6-1	-	TRBJ1-4	CASSEEGRGGYNEKLFF	TGTGCCAGCAGTGAAGAGGGCAGGGGAGGGTATAATGAAAAACTGTTTTTT
-	TRBV5-6	TRBD2	TRBJ2-3	CASSHLGLAGRTDTQYF	TGTGCCAGCAGCCACCTGGGACTAGCGGGACGCACAGATACGCAGTATTTT
-	TRBV6-6	-	TRBJ1-2	CASSPGHLYGYTF	TGTGCCAGCAGTCCGGGACATCTATATGGCTACACCTTC
-	TRBV7-9	-	TRBJ1-1	CASSTKQGWGVNTEAFF	TGTGCCAGCAGCACAAAACAGGGTTGGGGAGTGAACACTGAAGCTTTCTTT
-	TRBV6-1	TRBD1	TRBJ1-6	CASTPWDSNSPLHF	TGTGCCAGCACCCCATGGGACAGCAATTCACCCCTCCACTTT
-	TRBV6-4	TRBD1	TRBJ1-6	CASSSGTDKVSPLHF	TGTGCCAGCAGTTCCGGGACAGATAAAGTTTCACCCCTCCACTTT
-	TRBV10-1	TRBD1	TRBJ1-5	CASSPGTEYSNQPQHF	TGCGCCAGCAGTCCGGGGACAGAGTATAGCAATCAGCCCCAGCATTTT
-	TRBV7-9	-	TRBJ2-7	CASSLFQGSYEQYF	TGTGCCAGCAGCTTATTTCAGGGTTCCTACGAGCAGTACTTC
-	TRBV5-4	TRBD1	TRBJ2-4	CASSLVGTESNIQYF	TGTGCCAGCAGCTTGGTTGGGACAGAATCAAACATTCAGTACTTC
-	TRBV5-1	-	TRBJ2-4	CASSPERGGNIQYF	TGCGCCAGCAGCCCGGAGAGGGGGGGAAACATTCAGTACTTC
few	TRBV9	-	TRBJ1-3	CASSPSGNTIYF	TGTGCCAGCAGCCCTTCTGGAAACACCATATATTTT
-	TRBV10-2	-	TRBJ2-3	CASSESILSFGTGSPDTQYF	TGCGCCAGCAGTGAGTCGATTCTTTCTTTCGGTACGGGGAGCCCAGATACGCAGTATTTT
-	TRBV7-3	-	TRBJ1-2	CASSPGARGNREGGYTF	TGTGCCAGCAGCCCAGGGGCCAGAGGGAATCGAGAAGGGGGCTACACCTTC
-	TRBV19	TRBD1	TRBJ1-4	CASSTTDRGDEKLFF	TGTGCCAGTAGCACTACCGACAGGGGCGACGAAAAACTGTTTTTT
once	TRBV19	-	TRBJ2-1	CASSIGLEAYNEQFF	TGTGCCAGTAGTATAGGACTGGAGGCCTACAATGAGCAGTTCTTC
-	TRBV7-9	-	TRBJ2-1	CASSLAGGPGNEQFF	TGTGCCAGCAGCTTAGCCGGGGGTCCGGGCAATGAGCAGTTCTTC
-	TRBV10-1	TRBD1	TRBJ2-3	CASRDGTGGEDTQYF	TGCGCCAGCAGGGACGGGACAGGGGGCGAAGATACGCAGTATTTT
-	TRBV23-1	TRBD1	TRBJ2-5	CASSLGPDRDLETQYF	TGCGCCAGCAGTCTGGGTCCGGACAGGGATCTCGAGACCCAGTACTTC
-	TRBV4-3	-	TRBJ1-3	CASSQDAGASGNTIYF	TGCGCCAGCAGCCAAGATGCGGGGGCCTCTGGAAACACCATATATTTT
few	TRBV10-1	-	TRBJ2-1	CASSEGGAGNEQFF	TGCGCCAGCAGTGAGGGGGGGGCCGGCAATGAGCAGTTCTTC
-	TRBV7-2	-	TRBJ2-2	CASSFSQGPGELFF	TGTGCCAGCAGCTTCTCACAGGGACCCGGGGAGCTGTTTTTT
-	TRBV7-8	TRBD1	TRBJ2-3	CASSLDRGISTDTQYF	TGTGCCAGCAGCTTAGACAGGGGCATAAGCACAGATACGCAGTATTTT
-	TRBV10-1	-	TRBJ2-2	CASSETGTAVRELFF	TGCGCCAGCAGTGAGACAGGGACGGCGGTGAGGGAGCTGTTTTTT
few	TRBV6-1	TRBD1	TRBJ1-4	CASSERGTGVSNEKLFF	TGTGCCAGCAGTGAAAGGGGGACAGGGGTTTCTAATGAAAAACTGTTTTTT
-	TRBV7-8	-	TRBJ1-5	CASSFRGGQPQHF	TGTGCCAGCAGCTTTAGGGGAGGTCAGCCCCAGCATTTT
few	TRBV25-1	TRBD1	TRBJ1-1	CASSVNRGYTEAFF	TGTGCCAGCAGCGTTAACAGGGGATACACTGAAGCTTTCTTT
-	TRBV7-3	-	TRBJ1-6	CASSLNRAGSPLHF	TGTGCCAGCAGCTTAAACAGGGCGGGTTCACCCCTCCACTTT
few	TRBV7-9	-	TRBJ2-1	CASSSFSRGEQFF	TGTGCCAGCAGCTCCTTCTCCCGGGGGGAGCAGTTCTTC
-	TRBV5-1	-	TRBJ2-2	CASSLGPVTGELFF	TGCGCCAGCAGCTTGGGGCCCGTCACCGGGGAGCTGTTTTTT